The clone carrying this TCR beta chain was counted between two and nine times. Its antigen is not identified. Here immunoSEQ multiplex PCR was the method, and the copy in TCRdb shows in-frame clones only, minus some. The repertoire holds some 180,000 clones, approximately 78% seen once, with around 1.3% in the top ten. The V and J ends lost 3 bases and 1 base, in that order; junction bases with no gene match: 4. The CDR3 covers 16 residues. Germline lookup yields CDR1 MDHEN and CDR2 SYDVKM. This sample stems from a study of cytomegalovirus exposure and HLA in healthy donors. The study's findings and limits: According to a subsequent analysis, TCR clusters from the first cohort were inclined to appear together in the 110 or so validation repertoires. The study designated over 150 TCR beta chains cytomegalovirus-associated.

V is TRBV28 and J is TRBJ1-3; 9 nucleotides agree with TRBD1. The sequenced material came from PBMCs. The clonotype originates from a woman between 25 and 40 years old in good health and CMV-seronegative. DNA for the CDR3: TGTGCCAGCAGTTTCGGGACAGGGTGGTCTGGAAACACCATATATTTT. Encoded protein: CASSFGTGWSGNTIYF.